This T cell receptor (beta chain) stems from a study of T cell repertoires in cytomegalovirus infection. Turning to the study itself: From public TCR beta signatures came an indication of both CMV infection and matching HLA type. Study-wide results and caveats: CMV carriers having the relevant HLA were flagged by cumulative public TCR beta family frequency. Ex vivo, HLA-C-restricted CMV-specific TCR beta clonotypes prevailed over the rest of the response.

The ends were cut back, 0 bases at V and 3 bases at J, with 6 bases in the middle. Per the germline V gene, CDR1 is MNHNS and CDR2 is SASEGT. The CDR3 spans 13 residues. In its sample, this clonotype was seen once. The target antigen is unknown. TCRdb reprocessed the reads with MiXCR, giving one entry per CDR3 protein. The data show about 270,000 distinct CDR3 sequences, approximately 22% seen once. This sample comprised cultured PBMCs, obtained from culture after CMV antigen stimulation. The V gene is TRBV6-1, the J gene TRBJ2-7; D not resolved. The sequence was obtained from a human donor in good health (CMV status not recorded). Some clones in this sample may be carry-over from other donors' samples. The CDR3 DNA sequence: TGTGCCAGCAGTGAAGCGGCCCACTACGAGCAGTACTTC. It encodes CASSEAAHYEQYF.